Listed here are 29 T cell receptor beta chains from one sample, sequenced in a study of blood T cell repertoires in COVID-19. Produced via immunoSEQ multiplex PCR; TCRdb's table is partial and in-frame only. The sample lists 50,000 to 65,000 clones, roughly 80% occurring once. Sequenced sample: peripheral blood. The source of these receptors is a woman in her forties or fifties with active or convalescent COVID-19.

The chain has TRBV29-1 and TRBJ1-2; 11 positions match TRBD1. The CDR3 contains 16 residues. Germline CDR1 and CDR2: SQVTM and ANQGSEA. Trimming took 6 bases from V and 5 from J; bases not matched to a gene: 14. The CDR3 spells CSVARAVGQGGYGYTF. In DNA, the CDR3 is TGCAGCGTCGCCCGTGCGGTGGGACAGGGGGGGTATGGCTACACCTTC.

V and J are TRBV12-3 or TRBV12-4 and TRBJ2-3, with D perhaps TRBD2 (5 bases). The V end was cut by 8 bases, the J end by 6 bases, with 12 bases between. This CDR3 is built from 12 residues. CDR3 residues: CASAIQRDTQYF. The CDR3 DNA reads as TGTGCCAGCGCGATACAGCGGGATACGCAGTATTTT.

This sequence joins TRBV7-2 and TRBJ2-1, with 10 bases fitting TRBD2. The CDR3 runs to 16 residues. V was clipped by 4 bases and J by 0 bases; unmatched bases: 3. CDR1 and CDR2 (germline): SGHTA, FQGNSA. CDR3: CASSSRTSGSYNEQFF. CDR3 coding DNA: TGTGCCAGCAGCTCCAGGACTAGCGGCTCCTACAATGAGCAGTTCTTC.

The genes are TRBV28 and TRBJ2-5; 7 positions match TRBD2. With V trimmed by 3 bases and J by 3 bases, 1 base remained unmatched. Germline CDR1 is MDHEN and CDR2 is SYDVKM. CDR3 length: 13 residues. The CDR3 is CASSLLAEETQYF. The CDR3 DNA reads as TGTGCCAGCAGTTTGCTAGCGGAAGAGACCCAGTACTTC.

This rearrangement joins TRBV10-3 to TRBJ2-3; the D is unclear. V was cut by 0 bases and J by 1 base, with 8 bases left in between. Per germline, CDR1 ENHRY and CDR2 SYGVKD. This CDR3 is 15 amino acids long. This chain's CDR3 is CAISESSDRTDTQYF. For the CDR3, the DNA is TGTGCCATCAGTGAGTCGAGCGATCGCACAGATACGCAGTATTTT.

This chain links TRBV20-1 with TRBJ1-3; D is uncertain. Trimming removed 6 bases from V and 9 bases from J, with 12 bases in between. This CDR3 contains 11 residues. The germline CDR1 and CDR2 sequences are DFQATT and SNEGSKA (reference sequence). The CDR3 nucleotides are TGCAGTGCACCGAGGTCGGGCACCATATATTTT. Translating gives CSAPRSGTIYF.

CDR3 DNA: TGCGCCAGCGCCTCTCCTGAGGGATCCTACGAGCAGTACTTC. Residues: CASASPEGSYEQYF. The J gene is TRBJ2-7, the V gene TRBV5-1; possibly TRBD2 for D (5 bases). The V end was cut by 7 bases, the J end by 1 base, with 15 bases between. The CDR3 has 14 amino acids. Germline-derived CDR1 and CDR2 are SGHRS and YFSETQ.

This chain links TRBV5-1 with TRBJ1-1, with D unclear. Germline CDR1 reads SGHRS; CDR2 reads YFSETQ. Trimming pared 7 bases from V and 3 bases from J, leaving 13 bases between. The CDR3 extends over 13 amino acids. As DNA, the CDR3 is TGCGCCAGCTCGGCCGGGTTAGACACTGAAGCTTTCTTT. Translation gives CASSAGLDTEAFF.

The rearrangement uses TRBV5-1 and TRBJ1-4; D unclear. The CDR3 is made up of 14 amino acids. Looked up from germline, CDR1 is SGHRS and CDR2 is YFSETQ. V lost 4 bases and J 3 bases, leaving 10 bases between the germline ends. CDR3 nucleotides: TGCGCCAGCAGCCTCCTGCGAGCTAATGAAAAACTGTTTTTT. It specifies CASSLLRANEKLFF.

The J gene is TRBJ2-1, the V gene TRBV21-1; the table's D call TRBD1 went unverified against the DNA. TRBV21-1 is listed as a pseudogene. This CDR3 has 14 residues. CDR3 residues: CASSLQGADNEQFF. CDR3 DNA sequence: TGTGCCAGCAGCCTACAGGGGGCTGACAATGAGCAGTTCTTC.

Note on this clone: Other DNA sequences of this sample code for an identical CDR3. The chain links TRBV6-5 to TRBJ1-1; tentatively, D is TRBD1 (5 bases). With 2 bases removed from V and 11 bases from J, the gap between germline ends came to 9 bases. This CDR3 has 11 amino acids. Germline-derived CDR1 and CDR2 are MNHEY and SVGAGI. CDR3 bases: TGTGCCAGCAGTTACCAGGGCACGGCTTTCTTT. Translating it yields CASSYQGTAFF.

The gene calls are TRBV2 and TRBJ2-7; D might be TRBD2 (5 bases). V lost 8 bases, J lost 2 bases, and 7 bases lay in between. The CDR3 is made up of 11 amino acids. Germline CDR1 reads SNHLY; CDR2 reads FYNNEI. CDR3 sequence reads: CASGLAYEQYF. As DNA, the CDR3 is TGTGCCAGCGGACTTGCCTACGAGCAGTACTTC.

This clone was counted only a few times. The rearrangement joins TRBV18 to TRBJ1-2, with D possibly TRBD1 on 6 matching bases. This CDR3 region has 15 residues. With 4 bases removed from V and 2 bases from J, the gap between germline ends came to 14 bases. Germline V lookup: CDR1 KGHSH, CDR2 LQKENI. The CDR3 reads CASSLNQGTNYGYTF. DNA for the CDR3: TGTGCCAGCTCACTGAACCAGGGGACCAACTATGGCTACACCTTC.

V is TRBV19 and J is TRBJ2-5, with 7 bases lining up with TRBD2. CDR1 LNHDA and CDR2 SQIVND come from the germline V gene (reference sequence). This CDR3 contains 13 residues. Germline trimming cut 4 bases from V and 1 base from J; bases unmatched to any gene: 0. CDR3 loop: CASSTGGQETQYF. The CDR3 DNA sequence: TGTGCCAGTAGTACGGGGGGCCAAGAGACCCAGTACTTC. Combining the CDR3 with reference TRBV19 and TRBJ2-5 gives the whole variable domain DGGITQSPKYLFRKEGQNVTLSCEQNLNHDAMYWYRQDPGQGLRLIYYSQIVNDFQKGDIAEGYSVSREKKESFPLTVTSAQKNPTAFYLCASSTGGQETQYFGPGTRLLVL.

The rearrangement joins TRBV6-5 to TRBJ2-7, with D possibly TRBD2 on 6 matching bases. V was trimmed by 7 bases and J by 9 bases, leaving 19 bases between them. The CDR3 runs to 13 residues. Germline V gene sequence: CDR1 MNHEY, CDR2 SVGAGI. In nucleotides, the CDR3 is TGTGCCAGCAAAAGGCGGGAACTCGGGGGGCAGTACTTC. Translation gives CASKRRELGGQYF.

The chain combines TRBV28 with TRBJ1-2, with 11 nucleotides matching TRBD1. CDR1 and CDR2 (germline): MDHEN, SYDVKM. The CDR3 covers 16 residues. Trimming cost V 4 bases and J 5 bases; bases outside gene matches: 9. DNA of the CDR3: TGTGCCAGCAGTTCAATGGGACAGGGGGTGCCGTATGGCTACACCTTC. Protein sequence: CASSSMGQGVPYGYTF.

This sequence joins TRBV7-3 and TRBJ2-7; TRBD1 is a possible D gene (5 bases). This CDR3 is 13 amino acids long. The V gene's germline CDR1 is SGHTA and CDR2 FQGTGA. V dropped 5 bases and J dropped 5 bases, with 13 bases sitting between them. The CDR3 nucleotides read TGTGCCAGCAGCATGGGGATAGGGGACGAGCAGTACTTC. Protein sequence: CASSMGIGDEQYF. Variable domain in full (rest from reference TRBV7-3 and TRBJ2-7): GAGVSQTPSNKVTEKGKYVELRCDPISGHTALYWYRQSLGQGPEFLIYFQGTGAADDSGLPNDRFFAVRPEGSVSTLKIQRTERGDSAVYLCASSMGIGDEQYFGPGTRLTVT.

The chain employs TRBV7-2 and TRBJ1-2; perhaps TRBD1 as D (5 bases). The V and J ends lost 5 bases and 5 bases respectively, with 18 bases between them. The CDR3 consists of 15 residues. Per germline, CDR1 SGHTA and CDR2 FQGNSA. The CDR3 DNA is TGTGCCAGCAGCCCCCGGGCAGGGCAAGGGTATGGCTACACCTTC. Its protein product is CASSPRAGQGYGYTF.

This chain joins TRBV7-3 and TRBJ2-1; a possible D gene is TRBD2 (5 bases). V lost 5 bases and J 8 bases, leaving 13 bases between the germline ends. The germline V gene has CDR1 SGHTA and CDR2 FQGTGA. The CDR3 contains 13 residues. CDR3 in DNA: TGTGCCAGCAGCCCGTCGGGATTGCATGAGCAGTTCTTC. This encodes CASSPSGLHEQFF. Variable domain in full (rest from reference TRBV7-3 and TRBJ2-1): GAGVSQTPSNKVTEKGKYVELRCDPISGHTALYWYRQSLGQGPEFLIYFQGTGAADDSGLPNDRFFAVRPEGSVSTLKIQRTERGDSAVYLCASSPSGLHEQFFGPGTRLTVL.

The chain employs TRBV6-5 and TRBJ2-3; 10 positions match TRBD2. V was pared by 7 bases and J by 6 bases, with 7 bases of the junction left unmatched. Germline loops: CDR1 MNHEY, CDR2 SVGAGI. The CDR3 length is 14 residues. The CDR3 sequence: CASNPGLALDTQYF. CDR3 sequence (DNA): TGTGCCAGCAATCCGGGACTAGCGTTGGATACGCAGTATTTT.

The J gene is TRBJ1-1, the V gene TRBV6-5, with TRBD1 as a possible D gene (6 bases). V was cut by 5 bases and J by 10 bases, with 17 bases left in between. CDR1 is MNHEY and CDR2 is SVGAGI in the germline V gene. The CDR3 loop spans 13 amino acids. CDR3 bases: TGTGCCAGCAGTCCAGGACTGGGGGCCGGAGCTTTCTTT. Its translation is CASSPGLGAGAFF.

This clone has a handful of counts. J is TRBJ2-7 and V is TRBV7-2; 8 positions agree with TRBD1. Germline CDR1 is SGHTA and CDR2 is FQGNSA. The CDR3 contains 14 residues. Unmatched junction bases numbered 5, after V lost 1 base and J lost 6 bases. The CDR3 here is CASSLGTGLGEQYF. CDR3 nucleotides: TGTGCCAGCAGCTTAGGGACAGGGTTGGGCGAGCAGTACTTC.

The chain has TRBV24-1 and TRBJ1-5; 11 bases agree with TRBD1. Germline V CDR1 and CDR2: KGHDR, SFDVKD. Trimming cost V 5 bases and J 7 bases; bases outside gene matches: 3. This CDR3 comprises 14 residues. This CDR3 reads CATSAGQGAQPQHF. CDR3 coding DNA: TGTGCCACCAGTGCCGGACAGGGGGCCCAGCCCCAGCATTTT.

The J gene is TRBJ1-1, the V gene TRBV20-1; D gene uncertain. CDR1 and CDR2 (germline): DFQATT, SNEGSKA (reference sequence). V was trimmed by 1 base and J by 5 bases, leaving 5 bases between them. The CDR3 runs to 11 residues. CDR3 nucleotides: TGCAGTGCTAGAGGGGAGACTGAAGCTTTCTTT. Protein: CSARGETEAFF.

V gene TRBV7-2 combines with J gene TRBJ2-7; 7 bases map to TRBD2. The CDR3 sequence is 17 residues long. The V gene's germline CDR1 is SGHTA and CDR2 FQGNSA. With 5 bases clipped from V and 7 bases from J, the junction kept 20 bases outside the gene matches. CDR3 DNA sequence: TGTGCCAGCAGCCTAGGAATCGGGGGAGGGCCGTTAGAAGAGCAGTACTTC. Protein sequence: CASSLGIGGGPLEEQYF.

The chain links TRBV7-9 to TRBJ1-5, with 12 bases fitting TRBD1. CDR1 is SEHNR and CDR2 is FQNEAQ in the germline V gene (reference sequence). This CDR3 is built from 16 residues. The trim removed 5 bases at V and 7 bases at J, leaving 9 bases unmatched. The CDR3 DNA reads TGTGCCAGCAGCCTTTCGGGACAGGGGGCACGGCAGCCCCAGCATTTT. It is translated as CASSLSGQGARQPQHF.

This chain connects TRBV7-9 to TRBJ1-2; TRBD1 might be the D (5 bases). This CDR3 region has 13 residues. Deletions cut 3 bases from V and 11 bases from J, with 16 bases between. Germline CDR1 reads SEHNR; CDR2 reads FQNEAQ (reference sequence). The CDR3 is CASSLAGSKGYTF. Here the CDR3 DNA reads TGTGCCAGCAGCTTGGCAGGGTCCAAGGGGTACACCTTC.

In DNA form, the CDR3 reads TGTGCCAGCAGCTCCTCTCCAGGGACACCCTACGGCTACACCTTC. Translated: CASSSSPGTPYGYTF. The chain combines TRBV7-3 with TRBJ1-2, with a weak D call TRBD1 (6 bases). Germline loops: CDR1 SGHTA, CDR2 FQGTGA. The CDR3 is 15 amino acids. Trimming removed 4 bases at V and 8 bases at J, with 20 bases between.

A single count supports this clone. This chain uses TRBV25-1 with TRBJ1-1, with TRBD1 matching 7 bases. CDR1 MGHDK and CDR2 SYGVNS come from the germline V gene. V lost 2 bases, J lost 7 bases, and 10 bases stayed unmatched. CDR3 size: 15 residues. The CDR3 loop is CASSEGGGTVHEAFF. CDR3 bases: TGTGCCAGCAGTGAAGGAGGGGGGACAGTCCATGAAGCTTTCTTT.